This T cell receptor beta chain was identified in a study of blood T cell repertoires in COVID-19. Across the whole study: From T cells, B-cell-depleted T cells, or PBMCs came the material, which was cDNA or gDNA.

This clone was picked up one time. Per the authors' pipeline: Reference gene primer amplification in the assay estimated nucleated cell counts. TCRdb keeps only in-frame clones here, not all; method: immunoSEQ multiplex PCR. The D gene and trimming were derived from the DNA, and the V and J assignments and clone size from that table. The sample records about 400,000 clones, approximately 88% being singletons. This CDR3 has 16 amino acids. Germline CDR1 is ENHRY and CDR2 is SYGVKD. Trimming removed 3 bases from V and 1 base from J; junction bases left unmatched: 5. Sequencing was performed on peripheral blood. The chain links TRBV10-3 to TRBJ2-2; TRBD1 aligns across 7 bases. This TCR came from a man aged 35 to 55 with acute or convalescent COVID-19. This CDR3 is CAISDLGQVNTGELFF. In DNA, the CDR3 is TGTGCCATCAGTGATTTAGGACAGGTGAACACCGGGGAGCTGTTTTTT.